Here is one T cell receptor (beta chain) with its context. The CDR3 consists of 15 residues. V shed 2 bases, J shed 2 bases, and the junction held 2 bases outside the gene matches. Per the germline V gene, CDR1 is SGHTA and CDR2 is FQGTGA. The record originates from a study of shared clonotypes between healthy human individuals. Study details: The composition of the donors was two women and a few men aged 18 to 49.

This was a deep-level run. The repertoire was sequenced with immunoSEQ multiplex PCR; TCRdb's copy has only in-frame clones and lacks some. The sample includes more than 400,000 clones, approximately 78% seen only once; the top ten take about 11%. The TCR was taken from a woman aged 40-49 years in good health. Some clones in this sample may be carry-over from other donors' samples. Sequenced sample: PBMCs. The genes are TRBV7-3 and TRBJ1-2; 10 bases are a match to TRBD1. The CDR3 spells CASSLEGQGNYGYTF. As DNA, the CDR3 is TGTGCCAGCAGCTTAGAGGGACAGGGGAACTATGGCTACACCTTC.